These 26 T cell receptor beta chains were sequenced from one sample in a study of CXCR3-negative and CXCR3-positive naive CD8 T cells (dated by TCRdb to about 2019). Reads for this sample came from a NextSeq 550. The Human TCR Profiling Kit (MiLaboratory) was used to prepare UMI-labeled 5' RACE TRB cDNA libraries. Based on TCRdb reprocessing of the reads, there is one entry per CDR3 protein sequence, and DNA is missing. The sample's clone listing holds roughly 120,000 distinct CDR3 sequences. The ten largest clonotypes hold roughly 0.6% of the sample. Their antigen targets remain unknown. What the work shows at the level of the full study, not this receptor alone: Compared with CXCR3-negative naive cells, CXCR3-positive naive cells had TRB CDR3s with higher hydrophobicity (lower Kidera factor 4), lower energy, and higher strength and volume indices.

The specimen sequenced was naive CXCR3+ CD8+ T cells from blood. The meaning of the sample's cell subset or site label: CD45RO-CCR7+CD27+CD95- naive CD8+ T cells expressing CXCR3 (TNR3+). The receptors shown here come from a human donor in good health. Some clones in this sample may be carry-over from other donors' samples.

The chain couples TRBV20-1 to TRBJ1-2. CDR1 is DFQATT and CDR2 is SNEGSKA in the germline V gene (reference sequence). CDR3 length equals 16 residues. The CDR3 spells CSARDLVSGREYGYTF.

CDR3 in amino acids: CAWSVRNEQFF. The J gene is TRBJ2-1, the V gene TRBV30. The CDR3 extends over 11 amino acids. Germline V gene sequence: CDR1 GTSNPN, CDR2 SVGIG (reference sequence). Full variable domain (outside the CDR3, taken from reference TRBV30 and TRBJ2-1): SQTIHQWPATLVQPVGSPLSLECTVEGTSNPNLYWYRQAAGRGLQLLFYSVGIGQISSEVPQNLSASRPQDRQFILSSKKLLLSDSGFYLCAWSVRNEQFFGPGTRLTVL.

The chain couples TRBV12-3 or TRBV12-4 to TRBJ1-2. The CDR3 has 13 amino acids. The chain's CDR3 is CASSLDKDYGYTF.

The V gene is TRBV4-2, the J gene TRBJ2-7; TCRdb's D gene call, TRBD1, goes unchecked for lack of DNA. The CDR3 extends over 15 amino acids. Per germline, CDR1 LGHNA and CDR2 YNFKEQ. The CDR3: CASSQAPGTAYEQYF.

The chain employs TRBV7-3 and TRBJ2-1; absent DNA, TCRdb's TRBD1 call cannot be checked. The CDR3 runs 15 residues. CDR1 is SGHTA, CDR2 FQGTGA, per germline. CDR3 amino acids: CASSLVGGTYNEQFF.

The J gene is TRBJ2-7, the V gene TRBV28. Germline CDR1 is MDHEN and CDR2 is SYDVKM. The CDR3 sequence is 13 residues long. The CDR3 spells CASSFSPSYEQYF.

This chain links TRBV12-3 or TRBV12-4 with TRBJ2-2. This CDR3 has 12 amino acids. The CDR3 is CASSLGSGELFF.

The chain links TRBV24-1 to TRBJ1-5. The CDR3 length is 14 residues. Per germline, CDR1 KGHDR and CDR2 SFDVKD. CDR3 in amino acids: CATSDFNSNQPQHF.

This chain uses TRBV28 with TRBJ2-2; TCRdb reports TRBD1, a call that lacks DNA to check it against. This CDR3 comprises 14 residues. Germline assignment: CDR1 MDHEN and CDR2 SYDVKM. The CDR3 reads CASRRGANTGELFF.

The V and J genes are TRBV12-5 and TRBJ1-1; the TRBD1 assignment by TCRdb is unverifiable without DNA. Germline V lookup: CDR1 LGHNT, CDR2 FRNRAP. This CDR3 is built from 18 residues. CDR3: CASGYYLPQGEGNTEAFF. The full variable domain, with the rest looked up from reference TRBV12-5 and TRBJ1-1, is DARVTQTPRHKVTEMGQEVTMRCQPILGHNTVFWYRQTMMQGLELLAYFRNRAPLDDSGMPKDRFSAEMPDATLATLKIQPSEPRDSAVYFCASGYYLPQGEGNTEAFFGQGTRLTVV.

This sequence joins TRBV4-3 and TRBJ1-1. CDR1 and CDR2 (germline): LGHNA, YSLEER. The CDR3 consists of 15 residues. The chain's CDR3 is CASSQDAMGRTEAFF.

The CDR3 spells CASSPGASGIDDEQFF. The chain recombines TRBV11-1 with TRBJ2-1; TCRdb indicates TRBD2, and absent DNA this call remains unverified. The CDR3 has 16 amino acids. Germline V gives CDR1 SGHAT, CDR2 FQDESV (reference sequence).

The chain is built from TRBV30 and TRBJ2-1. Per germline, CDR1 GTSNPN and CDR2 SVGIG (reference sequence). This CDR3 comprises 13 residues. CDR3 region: CAWSVLFEDEQFF.

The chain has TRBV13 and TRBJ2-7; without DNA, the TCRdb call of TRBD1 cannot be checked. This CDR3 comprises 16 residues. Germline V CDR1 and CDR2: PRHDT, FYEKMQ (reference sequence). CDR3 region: CASSLGGSGAYYEQYF.

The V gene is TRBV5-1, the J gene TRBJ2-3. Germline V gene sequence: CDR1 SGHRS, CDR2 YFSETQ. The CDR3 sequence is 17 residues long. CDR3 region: CASSWLDWGKGTDTQYF.

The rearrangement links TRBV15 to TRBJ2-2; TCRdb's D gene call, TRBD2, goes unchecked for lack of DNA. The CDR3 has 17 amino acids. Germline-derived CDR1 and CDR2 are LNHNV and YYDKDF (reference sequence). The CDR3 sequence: CATSVRVVGEGSGELFF.

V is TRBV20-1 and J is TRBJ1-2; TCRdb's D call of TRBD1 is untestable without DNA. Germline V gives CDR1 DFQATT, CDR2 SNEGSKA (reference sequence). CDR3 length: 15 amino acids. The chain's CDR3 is CSARDIGQGAYGYTF.

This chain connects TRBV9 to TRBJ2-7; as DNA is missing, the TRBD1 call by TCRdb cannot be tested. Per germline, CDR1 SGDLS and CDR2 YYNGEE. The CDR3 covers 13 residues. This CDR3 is CASSEGGGDEQYF.

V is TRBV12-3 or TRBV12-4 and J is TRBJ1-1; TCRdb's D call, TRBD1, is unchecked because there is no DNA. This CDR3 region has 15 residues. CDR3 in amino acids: CASRLTGEVNTEAFF.

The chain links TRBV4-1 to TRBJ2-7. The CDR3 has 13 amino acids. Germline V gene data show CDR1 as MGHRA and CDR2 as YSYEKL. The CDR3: CASSRTSRDEQYF.

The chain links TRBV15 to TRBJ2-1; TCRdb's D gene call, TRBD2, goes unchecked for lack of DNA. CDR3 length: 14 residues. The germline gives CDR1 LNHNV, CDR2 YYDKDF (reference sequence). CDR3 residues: CATSLTHGGNEQFF.

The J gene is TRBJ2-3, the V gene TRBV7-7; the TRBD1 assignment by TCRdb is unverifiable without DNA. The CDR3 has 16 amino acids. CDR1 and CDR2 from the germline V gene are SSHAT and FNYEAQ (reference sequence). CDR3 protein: CASSAGTARGTDTQYF. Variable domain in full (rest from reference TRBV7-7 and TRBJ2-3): GAGVSQSPRYKVTKRGQDVTLRCDPISSHATLYWYQQALGQGPEFLTYFNYEAQPDKSGLPSDRFSAERPEGSISTLTIQRTEQRDSAMYRCASSAGTARGTDTQYFGPGTRLTVL.

The CDR3 reads CSVEDGGTWNTEAFF. This chain connects TRBV29-1 to TRBJ1-1; TCRdb reports TRBD1, a call that lacks DNA to check it against. The length of the CDR3 is 15 residues. CDR1 is SQVTM, CDR2 ANQGSEA, per germline.

CDR3 sequence reads: CASSQETGQGYEQYF. The chain employs TRBV4-1 and TRBJ2-7; TCRdb calls TRBD1, which cannot be checked without DNA. The germline V gene encodes CDR1 MGHRA and CDR2 YSYEKL. The CDR3 sequence is 15 residues long.

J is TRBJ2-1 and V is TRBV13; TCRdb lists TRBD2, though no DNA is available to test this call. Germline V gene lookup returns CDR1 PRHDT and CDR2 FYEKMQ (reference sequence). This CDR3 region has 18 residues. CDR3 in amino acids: CASSFPLAGGSSYNEQFF.

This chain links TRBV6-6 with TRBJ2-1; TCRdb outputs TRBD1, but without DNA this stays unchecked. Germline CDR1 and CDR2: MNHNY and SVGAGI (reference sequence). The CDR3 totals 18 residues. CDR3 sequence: CASSYSTGGIGSYNEQFF.